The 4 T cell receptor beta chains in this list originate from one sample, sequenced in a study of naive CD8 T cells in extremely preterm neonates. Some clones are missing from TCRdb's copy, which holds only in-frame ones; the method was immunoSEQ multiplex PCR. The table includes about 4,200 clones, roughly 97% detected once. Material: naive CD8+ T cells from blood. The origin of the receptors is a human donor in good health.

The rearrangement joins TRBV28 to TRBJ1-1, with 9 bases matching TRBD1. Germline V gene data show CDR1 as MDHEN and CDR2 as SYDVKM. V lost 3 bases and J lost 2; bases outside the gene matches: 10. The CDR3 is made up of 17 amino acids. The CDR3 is CASSFWSGTGTNTEAFF. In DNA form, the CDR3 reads TGTGCCAGCAGTTTTTGGTCCGGGACAGGGACAAACACTGAAGCTTTCTTT.

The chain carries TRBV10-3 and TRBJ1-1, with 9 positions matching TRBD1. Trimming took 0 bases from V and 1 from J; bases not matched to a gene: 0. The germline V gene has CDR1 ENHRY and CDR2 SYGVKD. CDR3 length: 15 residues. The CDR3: CAISESTGGNTEAFF. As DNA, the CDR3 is TGTGCCATCAGTGAGTCGACAGGGGGGAACACTGAAGCTTTCTTT.

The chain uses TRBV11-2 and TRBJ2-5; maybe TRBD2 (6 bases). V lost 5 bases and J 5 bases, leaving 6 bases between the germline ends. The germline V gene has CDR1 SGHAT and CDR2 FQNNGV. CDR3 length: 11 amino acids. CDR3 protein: CASSAGETQYF. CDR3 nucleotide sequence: TGTGCCAGCAGCGCGGGGGAGACCCAGTACTTC.

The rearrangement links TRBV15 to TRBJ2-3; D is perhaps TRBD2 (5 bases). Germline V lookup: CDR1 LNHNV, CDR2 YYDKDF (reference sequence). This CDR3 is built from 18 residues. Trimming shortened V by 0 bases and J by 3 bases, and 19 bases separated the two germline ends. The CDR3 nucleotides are TGTGCCACCAGCAGAGAAAGCACCCGGGGAAGCCAGACAGATACGCAGTATTTT. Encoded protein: CATSRESTRGSQTDTQYF.